This TCR beta chain was recovered during a study of PD-L1 blockade in urothelial cancer. Germline V gives CDR1 SEHNR, CDR2 FQNEAQ (reference sequence). The CDR3 totals 14 residues. V was clipped by 3 bases and J by 5 bases, with 11 bases between them. Generated by immunoSEQ multiplex PCR, the TCRdb table keeps only in-frame clones and is missing some. This sample has roughly 50,000 clones, with roughly 80% found just once. Time point given: peripheral blood 6 weeks after treatment start. Patients presented with locally advanced or metastatic urothelial carcinoma. The source of this sequence is a man between 65 and 85 years old with urothelial cancer. The rearrangement links TRBV7-9 to TRBJ2-4; a possible D gene is TRBD1 (6 bases). The sequenced sample was PBMCs, obtained around atezolizumab (anti-PD-L1) treatment. CDR3 in amino acids: CASSFQGSQNIQYF. The CDR3 DNA sequence: TGTGCCAGCAGCTTCCAGGGGAGTCAAAACATTCAGTACTTC.